This TCR beta chain was observed in a study of monozygotic twins with inflammatory bowel disease. Looked up from germline, CDR1 is SGDLS and CDR2 is YYNGEE. CDR3 size: 17 residues. Overall study findings and caveats: Those with IBD had lower TCRbeta diversity (inverse Simpson) than their healthy co-twins did.

TCRdb derives one entry per CDR3 protein from the 5' RACE reads, leaving out DNA. The repertoire table contains 440,000 or so distinct CDR3 sequences. In regard to this clonotype: Its target is not known.

The source material was blood. The receptor's source is a human donor with ulcerative colitis or Crohn's disease, or a healthy co-twin of an affected twin (not recorded which). The chain has TRBV9 and TRBJ2-3; TCRdb proposes TRBD2, but this gene call is untestable without DNA. The CDR3 here is CASSVFSGGGVSDTQYF.